This TCR beta chain was captured by sequencing in a study of regulatory T cells in long-lasting Graves disease. Germline CDR1 is MNHEY and CDR2 is SMNVEV (reference sequence). The V gene lost 4 bases and the J gene lost 5 bases, with 17 bases spanning the gap. The CDR3 is made up of 15 amino acids. Assembly of TCR beta libraries relied on iRepertoire HTBI primers together with Arm-PCR of CDR3 regions. TCRdb re-derived calls from the multiplex PCR reads in MiXCR, one entry per CDR3 protein. This repertoire shows a few hundred thousand distinct CDR3 sequences, about 10% found once; its top ten account for 15% to 20%. This clonotype was seen ten or more times. The sample's time point: newly diagnosed GD, antithyroid drugs for less than 3 months. Preparation of the TCR library used RNA extracted from PBMCs. These data also featured in a second study, about T cells in Graves' hyperthyroidism and ophthalmopathy.

Sequenced here: peripheral blood mononuclear cells (PBMCs), sampled at new diagnosis, from a patient treated with antithyroid drugs. This clonotype originated in a woman aged 18-29 years with Graves disease. The chain has TRBV27 and TRBJ1-2; TRBD1 is a possible D gene (5 bases). CDR3 sequence (DNA): TGTGCCAGCAGTTCCCGGGACCTTGCGGGATATGGCTACACCTTC. Protein sequence: CASSSRDLAGYGYTF.